This is a list of T cell receptor beta chains from one sample in a study of regulatory T cells in long-lasting Graves disease. TCRdb passed the multiplex PCR reads through MiXCR, listing each CDR3 protein once. The table shows 310,000 or so distinct CDR3 sequences, with around 19% occurring only once. The input for sequencing was peripheral blood mononuclear cells (PBMCs), taken when the disease was refractory, from a patient treated with antithyroid drugs. Receptor source: a female donor with Graves disease. Each CDR3 is given with its conserved first and last residue. The order of the fields is D gene, J gene, V gene, clone size, CDR3 DNA, CDR3 protein. D genes are given only for firm matches. Rows give clone size only sometimes, using once, few, many, or a class for an expanded clone.

d_gene: .
j_gene: TRBJ2-6
v_gene: TRBV4-1
abundance: few
CDR3nt: TGCGCCAGCAGCCTTTTGCCCGGTAGGGTGTCTAGAATCCCTGGGGCCAACGTCCTGACTTTC
CDR3aa: CASSLLPGRVSRIPGANVLTF

d_gene: .
j_gene: TRBJ1-6
v_gene: TRBV6-1
abundance: few
CDR3nt: TGTGCCAGCGCCCGGACTGGTTCACCCCTCCACTTT
CDR3aa: CASARTGSPLHF

d_gene: .
j_gene: TRBJ2-5
v_gene: TRBV12-3/TRBV12-4
abundance: many
CDR3nt: TGTGCCAGCAGTTTTGGTGGTAGCGGACAAGAGACCCAGTACTTC
CDR3aa: CASSFGGSGQETQYF

d_gene: .
j_gene: TRBJ2-7
v_gene: TRBV5-1
abundance: few
CDR3nt: TGCGCCAGCAGCGCGACTCCCTACGAGCAGTACTTC
CDR3aa: CASSATPYEQYF

d_gene: .
j_gene: TRBJ2-7
v_gene: TRBV2
abundance: many
CDR3nt: TGTGCCGGCTCACAACAGAACTTTGGAGCCATTGGCTTCTACGAGCAGTACTTC
CDR3aa: CAGSQQNFGAIGFYEQYF

d_gene: .
j_gene: TRBJ1-6
v_gene: TRBV6-1
abundance: .
CDR3nt: TGTGCCAGTTCTCAGTCTCTGAATTCACCCCTCCACTTT
CDR3aa: CASSQSLNSPLHF

d_gene: .
j_gene: TRBJ2-5
v_gene: TRBV5-1
abundance: few
CDR3nt: TGCGCCAGCAGCTCGTCGACAGGTCCGCAGGAGACCCAGTACTTC
CDR3aa: CASSSSTGPQETQYF

d_gene: .
j_gene: TRBJ2-4
v_gene: TRBV6-1
abundance: many
CDR3nt: TGTGCCAGCAGGGCAGGGTTGGCCAAAAACATTCAGTACTTC
CDR3aa: CASRAGLAKNIQYF

d_gene: .
j_gene: TRBJ1-4
v_gene: TRBV27
abundance: many
CDR3nt: TGTGCCAGCAGTGAAGCCCGGGTGTTTTTT
CDR3aa: CASSEARVFF

d_gene: .
j_gene: TRBJ2-7
v_gene: TRBV7-9
abundance: few
CDR3nt: TGTGCCAGCAGCTTAGGGCAGTTTAGCTCCTACGAGCAGTACTTC
CDR3aa: CASSLGQFSSYEQYF

d_gene: .
j_gene: TRBJ1-1
v_gene: TRBV20-1
abundance: many
CDR3nt: TGCAGTGCTAGTCGGGACCCTACCATGAACACTGAAGCTTTCTTT
CDR3aa: CSASRDPTMNTEAFF

d_gene: TRBD1
j_gene: TRBJ1-5
v_gene: TRBV10-3
abundance: many
CDR3nt: TGTGCCATCAGCCGGACAGGGGGCGATCAGCCCCAGCATTTT
CDR3aa: CAISRTGGDQPQHF

d_gene: TRBD1
j_gene: TRBJ1-5
v_gene: TRBV7-2
abundance: few
CDR3nt: TGTGCCAGCAGCCCAGGACAGGGGACCTATCAGCCCCAGCATTTT
CDR3aa: CASSPGQGTYQPQHF

d_gene: .
j_gene: TRBJ1-5
v_gene: TRBV15
abundance: many
CDR3nt: TGTGCCACCAGCGGCAAGACTTTTTTCCGGGACAATCAGCCCCAGCATTTT
CDR3aa: CATSGKTFFRDNQPQHF

d_gene: .
j_gene: TRBJ2-5
v_gene: TRBV29-1
abundance: few
CDR3nt: TGCAGCGGGGTAGAGGGGGGGACCCAGTACTTC
CDR3aa: CSGVEGGTQYF

d_gene: TRBD1
j_gene: TRBJ2-3
v_gene: TRBV28
abundance: .
CDR3nt: TGTGCCAGCTGTCTGGGCCGGCTCGGACAGGGCGGGACGCAGTATTTT
CDR3aa: CASCLGRLGQGGTQYF

d_gene: .
j_gene: TRBJ2-7
v_gene: TRBV4-1
abundance: many
CDR3nt: TGCGCCAGCAGCCAAGAAATGAGGGCACTATACGAGCAGTACTTC
CDR3aa: CASSQEMRALYEQYF

d_gene: TRBD1
j_gene: TRBJ1-6
v_gene: TRBV9
abundance: .
CDR3nt: TGTGCCAGCAGCCCGGGGGGACAGACCAATTCACCCCTCCACTTT
CDR3aa: CASSPGGQTNSPLHF

d_gene: TRBD1
j_gene: TRBJ2-5
v_gene: TRBV5-1
abundance: .
CDR3nt: TGCGCCAGCAGCTTCGTTGCAGGGGGCGCTCAGGAGACCCAGTACTTC
CDR3aa: CASSFVAGGAQETQYF

d_gene: .
j_gene: TRBJ2-7
v_gene: TRBV7-9
abundance: many
CDR3nt: TGTGCCATTTCGGAAACCCTCTACGAGCAGTACTTC
CDR3aa: CAISETLYEQYF

d_gene: .
j_gene: TRBJ1-5
v_gene: TRBV7-8
abundance: few
CDR3nt: TGTGCCAGCAGTTCGACACCCCCCGGCCAGTGGGCTTTCGGAAGCAATCAGCCCCAGCATTTT
CDR3aa: CASSSTPPGQWAFGSNQPQHF

d_gene: .
j_gene: TRBJ2-6
v_gene: TRBV24-1
abundance: many
CDR3nt: TGTGCCACCAGTGATTTGAAGGGGGCCAACGTCCTGACTTTC
CDR3aa: CATSDLKGANVLTF

d_gene: .
j_gene: TRBJ2-5
v_gene: TRBV4-1
abundance: many
CDR3nt: TGCGCCAGCAGTGGGAGAAGGCGGGAAGAGACCCAGTACTTC
CDR3aa: CASSGRRREETQYF

d_gene: .
j_gene: TRBJ1-2
v_gene: TRBV11-2
abundance: many
CDR3nt: TGTGCCAGCAGATCGTTACGTGGGGTTACCAACTATGGCTACACCTTC
CDR3aa: CASRSLRGVTNYGYTF

d_gene: .
j_gene: TRBJ1-1
v_gene: TRBV7-8
abundance: many
CDR3nt: TGTGCCAGCAGCTTAGTATTTGGGGGGGCGCCTAAGGACACTGAAGCTTTCTTT
CDR3aa: CASSLVFGGAPKDTEAFF

d_gene: TRBD2
j_gene: TRBJ2-7
v_gene: TRBV10-3
abundance: many
CDR3nt: TGTGCCACGGGGGGGACTAGGGAAAGTTACGAGCAGTACTTC
CDR3aa: CATGGTRESYEQYF

d_gene: .
j_gene: TRBJ1-2
v_gene: TRBV27
abundance: many
CDR3nt: TGTGCCAGCAGTTTATCGGAGACAGGTGGCTATGGCTACACCTTC
CDR3aa: CASSLSETGGYGYTF

d_gene: .
j_gene: TRBJ1-5
v_gene: TRBV6-1
abundance: many
CDR3nt: TGTGCCAGCAGTGAAGGCCGGGGCCATAATCAGCCCCAGCATTTT
CDR3aa: CASSEGRGHNQPQHF

d_gene: TRBD1
j_gene: TRBJ1-4
v_gene: TRBV2
abundance: many
CDR3nt: TGTGCCAGCGGATCCCCGATCGAGACAGGGAACGAAAAACTGTTTTTT
CDR3aa: CASGSPIETGNEKLFF

d_gene: TRBD1
j_gene: TRBJ1-2
v_gene: TRBV12-3/TRBV12-4
abundance: many
CDR3nt: TGTGCCAGCAGTTTGAGACAGGGGGTCTGGTATGGCTACACCTTC
CDR3aa: CASSLRQGVWYGYTF

d_gene: .
j_gene: TRBJ1-1
v_gene: TRBV28
abundance: many
CDR3nt: TGTGCCAGCCTGAGCAGGGGCGGCGACACTGAAGCTTTCTTT
CDR3aa: CASLSRGGDTEAFF

d_gene: .
j_gene: TRBJ1-1
v_gene: TRBV6-5
abundance: .
CDR3nt: TGTGCCAGCAGCTACCCACCCCCCCGGACATCGAACACTGAAGCTTTCTTT
CDR3aa: CASSYPPPRTSNTEAFF

d_gene: .
j_gene: TRBJ2-7
v_gene: TRBV28
abundance: many
CDR3nt: TGTGCCAGCAGTTTATGGAACGACAGGACCTACGAGCAGTACTTC
CDR3aa: CASSLWNDRTYEQYF

d_gene: .
j_gene: TRBJ2-7
v_gene: TRBV3-1
abundance: few
CDR3nt: TGTGCCAGCAGCCGCACGGCCAGCGGCGAGCAGTACTTC
CDR3aa: CASSRTASGEQYF

d_gene: TRBD1
j_gene: TRBJ2-7
v_gene: TRBV12-3/TRBV12-4
abundance: many
CDR3nt: TGTGCCAGCAGCCGGGACAGGGGGCTTGCATTCAGCTCCTACGAGCAGTACTTC
CDR3aa: CASSRDRGLAFSSYEQYF

d_gene: .
j_gene: TRBJ2-2
v_gene: TRBV7-3
abundance: .
CDR3nt: TGTGCCAGCAGCGGGGAAGTGGGGAGGACCGAGGAGCTGTTTTTT
CDR3aa: CASSGEVGRTEELFF

d_gene: TRBD1
j_gene: TRBJ1-5
v_gene: TRBV5-5
abundance: few
CDR3nt: TGTGCCAGCAGCCCCCGGGCGGCCGGGACAGGGGTACAGCCCCAGCATTTT
CDR3aa: CASSPRAAGTGVQPQHF

d_gene: .
j_gene: TRBJ1-2
v_gene: TRBV2
abundance: many
CDR3nt: TGTGCCAGCAGAGGTCAGACGGGCTATGGCTACACCTTC
CDR3aa: CASRGQTGYGYTF